This TCR beta chain was identified in a study of regulatory T cells in long-lasting Graves disease. The CDR3 extends over 15 amino acids. With 4 bases clipped from V and 6 bases from J, the junction kept 8 bases outside the gene matches. Germline V gene lookup returns CDR1 SGDLS and CDR2 YYNGEE. Specified time point: persistent/refractory GD, antithyroid drugs over 5 years with positive TRAb. RNA extracted from PBMCs served as the sequencing template. HTBI primers from iRepertoire and Arm-PCR of CDR3 regions yielded the TCR beta libraries. A single record per CDR3 protein comes from TCRdb applying MiXCR to the multiplex PCR reads. The sample includes some 370,000 distinct CDR3 sequences, around 20% of them seen just once.

The chain links TRBV9 to TRBJ2-4; 9 nucleotides align to TRBD1. This clonotype was sampled from a female donor with Graves disease. The input for sequencing was peripheral blood mononuclear cells (PBMCs), taken when the disease was refractory, from a patient treated with antithyroid drugs. CDR3 sequence: CASSPGGTGINIQYF. The CDR3 nucleotides read TGTGCCAGCAGCCCCGGGGGGACAGGGATAAACATTCAGTACTTC.